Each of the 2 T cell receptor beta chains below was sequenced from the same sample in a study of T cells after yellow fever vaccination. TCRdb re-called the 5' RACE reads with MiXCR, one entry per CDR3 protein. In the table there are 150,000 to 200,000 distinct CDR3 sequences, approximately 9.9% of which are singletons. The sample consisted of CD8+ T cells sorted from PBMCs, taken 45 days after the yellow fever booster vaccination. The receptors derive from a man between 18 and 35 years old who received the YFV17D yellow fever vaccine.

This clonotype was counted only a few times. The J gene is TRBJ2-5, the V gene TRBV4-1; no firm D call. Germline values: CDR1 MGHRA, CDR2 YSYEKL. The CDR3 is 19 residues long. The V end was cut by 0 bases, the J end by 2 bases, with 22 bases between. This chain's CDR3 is CASSQEEGLGSLVQETQYF. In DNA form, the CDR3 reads TGCGCCAGCAGCCAAGAGGAAGGGTTAGGGTCTCTGGTGCAAGAGACCCAGTACTTC.

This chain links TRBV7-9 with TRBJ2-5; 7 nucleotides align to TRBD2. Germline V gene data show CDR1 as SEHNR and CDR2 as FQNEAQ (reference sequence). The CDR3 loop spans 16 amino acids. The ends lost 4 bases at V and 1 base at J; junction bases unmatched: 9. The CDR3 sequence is CASSSRAREAQETQYF. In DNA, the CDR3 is TGTGCCAGCAGCTCCAGGGCTCGGGAGGCCCAAGAGACCCAGTACTTC.